This passage covers 10 T cell receptor beta chains from one sample sequenced in a study of OX40 agonist ivuxolimab in advanced cancers. TCRdb keeps only in-frame clones here, not all; method: immunoSEQ multiplex PCR. Of about 80,000 clones listed, about nine tenths were seen once; the top ten hold about 1.8%. The sequencing used CD4+ or CD8+ T cells sorted from blood, collected in a trial of the OX40 agonist ivuxolimab. The origin of the receptors is an adult with an advanced solid tumor such as melanoma, head and neck, liver or kidney cancer.

V gene TRBV18 combines with J gene TRBJ2-7; 7 nucleotides agree with TRBD1. Germline values: CDR1 KGHSH, CDR2 LQKENI. V dropped 2 bases and J dropped 3; count of bases not matched to a gene: 4. This CDR3 has 14 residues. The CDR3 sequence: CASSPSAGGYEQYF. CDR3 coding DNA: TGTGCCAGCTCACCATCGGCAGGGGGCTACGAGCAGTACTTC.

The chain joins TRBV2 to TRBJ1-3; D gene uncertain. The CDR3 spans 13 residues. The V gene's germline CDR1 is SNHLY and CDR2 FYNNEI. V was trimmed by 8 bases and J by 0 bases, leaving 8 bases between them. The CDR3: CASLSDSGNTIYF. The CDR3 nucleotides are TGTGCCAGCCTTTCGGACTCTGGAAACACCATATATTTT.

This clone occurred a few times. J is TRBJ2-5 and V is TRBV5-1, with TRBD2 as a possible D gene (6 bases). Germline loops: CDR1 SGHRS, CDR2 YFSETQ. Between the trimmed V and J ends, which lost 4 bases and 5 bases, there was a span of 18 bases. CDR3 length: 15 amino acids. The CDR3 DNA is TGCGCCAGCAGCCCGACAACTAGCTTCGCGGAGACCCAGTACTTC. Its protein is CASSPTTSFAETQYF.

The rearrangement links TRBV21-1 to TRBJ1-5. TRBV21-1 has pseudogene status. This CDR3 region has 15 residues. The chain's CDR3 is CASSSEVDGNQPQHF. DNA for the CDR3: TGTGCCAGCAGCTCAGAGGTGGACGGTAATCAGCCCCAGCATTTT.

The chain is built from TRBV18 and TRBJ1-6, with a weak D call TRBD1 (5 bases). V gave up 2 bases and J gave up 8 bases, with 13 bases separating them. The CDR3 totals 15 residues. CDR1 KGHSH and CDR2 LQKENI come from the germline V gene. CDR3 loop: CASSPYQGVDSPLHF. The CDR3 nucleotides are TGTGCCAGCTCACCATATCAGGGTGTGGATTCACCCCTCCACTTT.

The gene calls are TRBV2 and TRBJ2-7; a weak D match, TRBD1 (7 bases). CDR1 is SNHLY, CDR2 FYNNEI, per germline. V was trimmed by 7 bases and J by 0 bases, leaving 13 bases between them. The CDR3 has 14 residues. DNA for the CDR3: TGTGCCAGCAACACCCAGGGGGGCTCCTACGAGCAGTACTTC. Translating gives CASNTQGGSYEQYF.

The chain carries TRBV11-2 and TRBJ2-1; TRBD2 matches at 9 bases. The germline V gene has CDR1 SGHAT and CDR2 FQNNGV. This CDR3 has 14 residues. Losses at the gene ends were 3 bases for V and 9 bases for J; bases not matched to a gene: 6. CDR3: CASSFSGRVPEQFF. CDR3 DNA: TGTGCCAGCAGCTTTAGCGGGAGAGTACCTGAGCAGTTCTTC.

The chain carries TRBV18 and TRBJ2-5; the D is unclear. Germline loops: CDR1 KGHSH, CDR2 LQKENI. There are 13 residues in the CDR3. V lost 2 bases, J lost 1 base, and 5 bases lay in between. CDR3 nucleotide sequence: TGTGCCAGCTCACCAATCTTCCAAGAGACCCAGTACTTC. Encoded protein: CASSPIFQETQYF.

Notes on this clone: This same CDR3 is encoded by further DNA sequences in the sample. This chain joins TRBV6-1 and TRBJ1-2; TRBD1 might be the D (5 bases). CDR3 length: 14 residues. From germline, CDR1 is MNHNS and CDR2 SASEGT. With 1 base removed from V and 2 bases from J, the gap between germline ends came to 8 bases. CDR3 sequence (DNA): TGTGCCAGCAGTGAAGACCCAGGGAACTATGGCTACACCTTC. This codes for CASSEDPGNYGYTF.

The chain uses TRBV7-2 and TRBJ2-3; 8 bases are a match to TRBD2. CDR3 size: 15 residues. With V trimmed by 5 bases and J by 2 bases, 6 bases remained unmatched. CDR1 and CDR2 from the germline V gene are SGHTA and FQGNSA. The DNA for the CDR3 is TGTGCCAGCAGCACCGGGGGGGATCTCACAGATACGCAGTATTTT. Its translation is CASSTGGDLTDTQYF.